The 28 T cell receptor beta chains presented below share a single source sample, sequenced in a study of T cell responses to AZD1222 COVID-19 vaccine. The method was immunoSEQ multiplex PCR; TCRdb's version includes in-frame clones alone and lacks a portion of them. The sample holds under 150,000 clones; roughly 92% are singletons and the top ten take more than 5%. The starting material was peripheral blood, obtained on day 0 of AZD1222 vaccination. These receptors all stem from an adult in good health.

DNA of the CDR3: TGTGCCAGCAGTCCAGGGGTGAGCTATGGCTACACCTTC. Its translation is CASSPGVSYGYTF. The chain couples TRBV27 to TRBJ1-2, with a possible D match to TRBD1 (6 bases). This CDR3 contains 13 residues. Germline CDR1 MNHEY, CDR2 SMNVEV (reference sequence). Trimming left V 5 bases short and J 4 bases short, with 11 bases between.

The gene calls are TRBV14 and TRBJ1-5; D is uncertain. The CDR3 extends over 13 amino acids. Germline V CDR1 and CDR2: SGHDN, FVKESK. The V end was cut by 3 bases, the J end by 3 bases, with 6 bases between. The CDR3 loop is CASSQTHNQPQHF. For the CDR3, the DNA is TGTGCCAGCAGCCAGACCCACAATCAGCCCCAGCATTTT.

The chain recombines TRBV19 with TRBJ1-6, with D perhaps matching TRBD1 (6 bases). Germline V lookup: CDR1 LNHDA, CDR2 SQIVND (reference sequence). This CDR3 is 17 amino acids long. The V gene lost 4 bases and the J gene lost 14 bases, with 27 bases spanning the gap. In nucleotides, the CDR3 is TGTGCCAGTAGTAGTGGGGGGGGCGAGTCTCTAGTAATCGCCCTCCACTTT. Its translation: CASSSGGGESLVIALHF.

This clone was observed a single time. This rearrangement joins TRBV19 to TRBJ1-1; D unresolved. Trimming removed 5 bases at V and 7 bases at J, with 8 bases between. This CDR3 is 11 amino acids long. Germline values: CDR1 LNHDA, CDR2 SQIVND (reference sequence). The CDR3 nucleotides read TGTGCCAGTAGTTCCACTATTGAAGCTTTCTTT. Translating gives CASSSTIEAFF.

A single count supports this clone. The chain recombines TRBV5-1 with TRBJ2-6; unclear D gene. The CDR3 covers 14 residues. Germline-derived CDR1 and CDR2 are SGHRS and YFSETQ. Trimming shortened V by 2 bases and J by 1 base, and 4 bases separated the two germline ends. The CDR3 sequence is CASSFGSGANVLTF. CDR3 sequence (DNA): TGCGCCAGCAGCTTTGGGTCTGGGGCCAACGTCCTGACTTTC. The full variable domain, in which reference TRBV5-1 and TRBJ2-6 provide the parts outside the CDR3, is KAGVTQTPRYLIKTRGQQVTLSCSPISGHRSVSWYQQTPGQGLQFLFEYFSETQRNKGNFPGRFSGRQFSNSRSEMNVSTLELGDSALYLCASSFGSGANVLTFGAGSRLTVL.

This chain links TRBV27 with TRBJ1-5, with D possibly TRBD1 on 5 matching bases. The germline CDR1 and CDR2 sequences are MNHEY and SMNVEV (reference sequence). Trimming left V 3 bases short and J 0 bases short, with 15 bases between. The CDR3 consists of 17 residues. The CDR3 is CASSLRQGGNSNQPQHF. The CDR3 DNA sequence: TGTGCCAGCAGTTTGAGGCAGGGCGGTAATAGCAATCAGCCCCAGCATTTT.

CDR3 DNA: TGCGCCAGCAGCTTACAAACAGGACACCTGAACACTGAAGCTTTCTTT. It specifies CASSLQTGHLNTEAFF. This chain links TRBV5-1 with TRBJ1-1; D is perhaps TRBD1 (5 bases). The CDR3 covers 16 residues. CDR1 and CDR2 from the germline V gene are SGHRS and YFSETQ. V lost 2 bases, J lost 0 bases, and 14 bases lay in between.

This clone showed up just a few times. The chain uses TRBV6-6 and TRBJ1-6; D possibly corresponds to TRBD1 (5 bases). Germline loops: CDR1 MNHNY, CDR2 SVGAGI (reference sequence). The CDR3 loop spans 15 amino acids. Between the trimmed V and J ends, which lost 2 bases and 8 bases, there was a span of 13 bases. CDR3: CASSYMGPTDSPLHF. CDR3 coding DNA: TGTGCCAGCAGTTACATGGGACCCACAGATTCACCCCTCCACTTT.

The J gene is TRBJ2-7, the V gene TRBV28; unclear D gene. The CDR3 runs 13 residues. Germline V lookup: CDR1 MDHEN, CDR2 SYDVKM. Deletions cut 5 bases from V and 0 bases from J, with 8 bases between. CDR3 protein: CASSPMISYEQYF. The DNA for the CDR3 is TGTGCCAGCAGTCCGATGATCTCCTACGAGCAGTACTTC.

This chain uses TRBV4-1 with TRBJ1-1; 8 bases map to TRBD1. Germline-derived CDR1 and CDR2 are MGHRA and YSYEKL. J gave up 5 bases and V 2 bases, and 10 bases lay outside the gene matches. The CDR3 totals 16 residues. CDR3 amino acids: CASSQSRIRQGTEAFF. The CDR3 DNA follows: TGCGCCAGCAGCCAAAGTCGGATCCGACAGGGGACTGAAGCTTTCTTT.

The gene calls are TRBV6-5 and TRBJ2-2; D may be TRBD2 (5 bases). There are 13 residues in the CDR3. Germline CDR1 is MNHEY and CDR2 is SVGAGI. V was trimmed by 4 bases and J by 3 bases, leaving 6 bases between them. The CDR3 DNA follows: TGTGCCAGCAGTTCCGGGGACACCGGGGAGCTGTTTTTT. It is translated as CASSSGDTGELFF.

This clone was detected a few times. The genes are TRBV7-8 and TRBJ2-7, with a possible D match to TRBD2 (6 bases). V dropped 5 bases and J dropped 7 bases, with 24 bases sitting between them. Germline lookup yields CDR1 SGHVS and CDR2 FQNEAQ. This CDR3 contains 16 residues. The CDR3 region is CASSKITGTHRLEQYF. The CDR3 DNA is TGTGCCAGCAGCAAAATAACCGGGACTCACCGTTTGGAGCAGTACTTC.

V and J are TRBV27 and TRBJ2-3; 11 nucleotides line up with TRBD2. Trimming at V came to 5 bases and at J to 5 bases, leaving 6 bases not matched to a gene. Germline V CDR1 and CDR2: MNHEY, SMNVEV (reference sequence). The CDR3 consists of 15 residues. The CDR3 protein is CASSVSGRVGDTQYF. The CDR3 nucleotides are TGTGCCAGCAGTGTTAGCGGGAGGGTCGGAGATACGCAGTATTTT.

The V call is TRBV11-2, the J call TRBJ2-1; 8 bases match TRBD2. CDR3 length: 15 amino acids. In germline, CDR1 is SGHAT, CDR2 FQNNGV. The ends lost 5 bases at V and 1 base at J; junction bases unmatched: 4. The CDR3 region is CASSLTSGSYNEQFF. The CDR3 DNA reads as TGTGCCAGCAGCCTTACTAGCGGATCCTACAATGAGCAGTTCTTC.

The chain is built from TRBV6-5 and TRBJ1-6, with unresolved D. Germline V lookup: CDR1 MNHEY, CDR2 SVGAGI. Trimming removed 0 bases at V and 10 bases at J, with 10 bases between. The length of the CDR3 is 14 residues. CDR3 sequence reads: CASSYSGLGSPLHF. CDR3 nucleotide sequence: TGTGCCAGCAGTTACTCCGGTTTGGGGTCACCCCTCCACTTT.

V and J are TRBV7-8 and TRBJ1-2; TRBD1 aligns across 10 bases. V lost 8 bases to trimming and J lost 5 bases; unmatched junction nucleotides: 5. The CDR3 consists of 13 residues. Germline V gene sequence: CDR1 SGHVS, CDR2 FQNEAQ. CDR3 sequence reads: CASGTGERYGYTF. CDR3 nucleotide sequence: TGTGCCAGCGGGACAGGGGAGAGATATGGCTACACCTTC.

This clone was counted a single time. The chain joins TRBV6-1 to TRBJ2-3, with D tentatively TRBD1 (6 bases). CDR1 and CDR2 from the germline V gene are MNHNS and SASEGT. The CDR3 covers 16 residues. V was trimmed by 1 base and J by 2 bases, leaving 13 bases between them. DNA of the CDR3: TGTGCCAGCAGTGAAGAGGGGGTTAGATTCACAGATACGCAGTATTTT. Its translation is CASSEEGVRFTDTQYF.

The chain is built from TRBV7-9 and TRBJ1-1; D call uncertain. This CDR3 is built from 10 residues. With 3 bases removed from V and 4 bases from J, the gap between germline ends came to 0 bases. From germline, CDR1 is SEHNR and CDR2 FQNEAQ (reference sequence). The CDR3 loop is CASSFTEAFF. The CDR3 region has the DNA TGTGCCAGCAGCTTCACTGAAGCTTTCTTT.

V gene TRBV16 combines with J gene TRBJ2-1; 11 positions agree with TRBD1. CDR1 and CDR2 from the germline V gene are KGHSY and FQNENV. J lost 8 bases, V lost 4 bases, and 10 bases had no gene match. The CDR3 spans 16 residues. CDR3 in amino acids: CASSLKPGQGVYEQFF. The CDR3 DNA is TGTGCCAGCAGCCTAAAACCGGGACAGGGGGTATATGAGCAGTTCTTC.

V usage is TRBV6-5 and J usage is TRBJ1-1, with D maybe TRBD1 (5 bases). Germline CDR1 MNHEY, CDR2 SVGAGI. Between the trimmed V and J ends, which lost 9 bases and 9 bases, there was a span of 17 bases. The CDR3 covers 12 residues. As DNA, the CDR3 is TGTGCCAGTTTTACTCGGGGGAATCAAGCTTTCTTT. Its protein product is CASFTRGNQAFF.

This clone has only a few counts. The chain links TRBV7-2 to TRBJ2-5, with D perhaps TRBD1 (6 bases). The ends were cut back, 4 bases at V and 3 bases at J, with 12 bases in the middle. The CDR3 consists of 14 residues. CDR1 and CDR2 from the germline V gene are SGHTA and FQGNSA. The CDR3 nucleotides read TGTGCCAGCAGCTCCCGGTGGACAGAAGAGACCCAGTACTTC. Amino acids: CASSSRWTEETQYF.

This chain connects TRBV27 to TRBJ2-3, with TRBD2 matching over 11 bases. Germline V gives CDR1 MNHEY, CDR2 SMNVEV (reference sequence). Trimming took 4 bases from V and 7 from J; bases not matched to a gene: 16. CDR3 size: 18 residues. In DNA, the CDR3 is TGTGCCAGCAGTTCCCCCGGTAGACTAGCGGGGAGCACGAATACGCAGTATTTT. This sequence encodes CASSSPGRLAGSTNTQYF.

The CDR3 spells CASSFRQGPYEQYF. The CDR3 region has the DNA TGTGCCAGCAGCTTTAGACAGGGCCCCTACGAGCAGTACTTC. This rearrangement joins TRBV7-9 to TRBJ2-7; 7 nucleotides agree with TRBD1. Losses at the gene ends were 3 bases for V and 2 bases for J; bases not matched to a gene: 4. The CDR3 is 14 residues long. Per the germline V gene, CDR1 is SEHNR and CDR2 is FQNEAQ (reference sequence).

This chain connects TRBV11-2 to TRBJ2-7, with 10 bases fitting TRBD2. The germline gives CDR1 SGHAT, CDR2 FQNNGV. The CDR3 has 16 amino acids. After removal of 3 bases from V and 4 bases from J, the junction contained 9 bases not matched to a gene. The CDR3 here is CASSFKAGGPEYEQYF. The CDR3 nucleotides read TGTGCCAGCAGCTTCAAAGCGGGAGGGCCGGAATACGAGCAGTACTTC.

The rearrangement links TRBV11-3 to TRBJ2-7; D gene unclear. Germline-derived CDR1 and CDR2 are SGHNT and YENEEA. The CDR3 covers 14 residues. Trimming took 2 bases from V and 2 from J, leaving 10 bases between them. Written as DNA, the CDR3 is TGTGCCAGCAGCTTATCCGGGTCCGCCTACGAGCAGTACTTC. It is translated as CASSLSGSAYEQYF. Combining the CDR3 with reference TRBV11-3 and TRBJ2-7 gives the whole variable domain EAGVVQSPRYKIIEKKQPVAFWCNPISGHNTLYWYLQNLGQGPELLIRYENEEAVDDSQLPKDRFSAERLKGVDSTLKIQPAELGDSAVYLCASSLSGSAYEQYFGPGTRLTVT.

V is TRBV2 and J is TRBJ1-3; D unresolved. V lost 5 bases and J 4 bases, leaving 15 bases between the germline ends. This CDR3 is 15 amino acids long. Germline V gene data show CDR1 as SNHLY and CDR2 as FYNNEI. CDR3 amino acids: CASSPDMAGGNTIYF. CDR3 nucleotides: TGTGCCAGCAGTCCTGACATGGCGGGGGGAAACACCATATATTTT.

The V and J genes are TRBV6-2 or TRBV6-3 and TRBJ1-2, with 8 positions matching TRBD1. CDR1 and CDR2 (germline): MNHEY, SVGEGT. J gave up 2 bases and V 6 bases, and 11 bases lay outside the gene matches. CDR3 length equals 16 residues. The CDR3 loop reads CASSRPPRQGNYGYTF. In DNA, the CDR3 is TGTGCCAGCAGCCGACCTCCTCGACAGGGGAACTATGGCTACACCTTC.

This clone was picked up one time. The V gene is TRBV19, the J gene TRBJ1-1, with a possible D match to TRBD1 (6 bases). Trimming took off 2 bases at V and 1 base at J, with 8 bases between the two ends. Germline CDR1 reads LNHDA; CDR2 reads SQIVND (reference sequence). This CDR3 comprises 14 residues. The CDR3 here is CASSIWTENTEAFF. In DNA, the CDR3 is TGTGCCAGTAGTATATGGACAGAGAACACTGAAGCTTTCTTT.